This T cell receptor beta chain was recovered during a study of cytomegalovirus exposure and HLA in healthy donors. Study-wide context: Among a few hundred genotyped donors, 65% to 90% fell in the Caucasian-associated ancestry cluster.

Findings and caveats of the study: Cytomegalovirus association was listed for roughly 160 TCR beta chains. There were reportedly fewer N-insertions in an Asian-associated ancestry cluster than the roughly 670-donor mean, in a later analysis. Confirmation in vitro established that a few CMV-associated chains were specific for CMV antigens.

60 Vbeta and 13 Jbeta primers were used in PCR. Sequenced by immunoSEQ multiplex PCR; TCRdb stores in-frame clones only, minus some. Here the sample spans about 180,000 clones, 70% to 75% being singletons. The CDR3 length is 14 residues. The ends were cut back, 6 bases at V and 12 bases at J, with 23 bases in the middle. The germline CDR1 and CDR2 sequences are LNHNV and YYDKDF (reference sequence). Concerning this clone: Its target is unknown.

The V and J genes are TRBV15 and TRBJ1-1; no clear D. The source is a male donor in good health and CMV-seronegative. The sample taken for sequencing was PBMCs. The CDR3 loop reads CATSPGIFRTEPFF. DNA for the CDR3: TGTGCCACCAGTCCCGGGATCTTCCGCACCGAACCTTTCTTT.